This passage covers 9 T cell receptor beta chains from one sample sequenced in a study of blood T cell repertoires in COVID-19. Sequenced by immunoSEQ multiplex PCR; TCRdb stores in-frame clones only, minus some. Of 250,000 or so clones listed, more than 85% are singletons. Material: peripheral blood. The receptors were sampled from a woman aged 60-75 years with COVID-19, enrolled during active disease.

This clone was seen a handful of times. The chain has TRBV4-1 and TRBJ2-1, with 10 bases lining up with TRBD2. The CDR3 extends over 21 amino acids. V gave up 2 bases and J gave up 0 bases; unmatched junction bases: 16. The germline V gene encodes CDR1 MGHRA and CDR2 YSYEKL. The CDR3 sequence: CASSQPRPGLASKSSYNEQFF. CDR3 coding DNA: TGCGCCAGCAGCCAACCGCGGCCGGGACTAGCGTCTAAGAGCTCCTACAATGAGCAGTTCTTC.

The count of this clone is one. The V gene is TRBV7-8, the J gene TRBJ2-1; 10 nucleotides line up with TRBD2. V shed 5 bases, J shed 5 bases, and the junction held 9 bases outside the gene matches. Germline V lookup: CDR1 SGHVS, CDR2 FQNEAQ. CDR3 length: 16 residues. This chain's CDR3 is CASSAQLTSGNNEQFF. CDR3 nucleotides: TGTGCCAGCAGCGCACAGTTAACTAGCGGGAACAATGAGCAGTTCTTC.

The V call is TRBV5-1, the J call TRBJ2-1, with 8 bases fitting TRBD2. The trim removed 4 bases at V and 7 bases at J, leaving 10 bases unmatched. From germline, CDR1 is SGHRS and CDR2 YFSETQ. This CDR3 comprises 15 residues. The CDR3 DNA follows: TGCGCCAGCAGCCCCTCGGTCCAGCGGGGGAATGAGCAGTTCTTC. It codes for CASSPSVQRGNEQFF.

This clone was detected once. The chain recombines TRBV24-1 with TRBJ2-6, with D maybe TRBD1 (6 bases). CDR1 is KGHDR, CDR2 SFDVKD, per germline. V was cut by 1 base and J by 4 bases, with 10 bases left in between. The CDR3 length is 16 residues. CDR3 sequence (DNA): TGTGCCACCAGTGATTTCCAGGGGCGGGGGGCCAACGTCCTGACTTTC. Translated, it gives CATSDFQGRGANVLTF.

This rearrangement joins TRBV18 to TRBJ2-5, with a weak D call TRBD2 (6 bases). Germline assignment: CDR1 KGHSH and CDR2 LQKENI. V gave up 2 bases and J gave up 5 bases, with 15 bases separating them. The CDR3 runs 15 residues. The CDR3 protein is CASSPSRGSGETQYF. In DNA, the CDR3 is TGTGCCAGCTCACCATCCCGGGGGTCAGGGGAGACCCAGTACTTC. The full variable domain, in which reference TRBV18 and TRBJ2-5 provide the parts outside the CDR3, is NAGVMQNPRHLVRRRGQEARLRCSPMKGHSHVYWYRQLPEEGLKFMVYLQKENIIDESGMPKERFSAEFPKEGPSILRIQQVVRGDSAAYFCASSPSRGSGETQYFGPGTRLLVL.

J is TRBJ2-5 and V is TRBV29-1; 7 bases align to TRBD2. This CDR3 comprises 12 residues. Germline CDR1 is SQVTM and CDR2 is ANQGSEA. Unmatched junction bases numbered 4, after V lost 4 bases and J lost 5 bases. The CDR3 sequence: CSVGLAVETQYF. The CDR3 DNA is TGCAGCGTTGGACTAGCTGTGGAGACCCAGTACTTC.

The chain carries TRBV19 and TRBJ2-1, with 8 nucleotides matching TRBD2. The V and J ends lost 1 base and 6 bases, in that order; junction bases with no gene match: 8. There are 16 residues in the CDR3. The germline gives CDR1 LNHDA, CDR2 SQIVND (reference sequence). CDR3 coding DNA: TGTGCCAGTAGTATAGCGAGCGGGAGTCTCTTCAATGAGCAGTTCTTC. Protein sequence: CASSIASGSLFNEQFF. The full variable domain, in which reference TRBV19 and TRBJ2-1 provide the parts outside the CDR3, is DGGITQSPKYLFRKEGQNVTLSCEQNLNHDAMYWYRQDPGQGLRLIYYSQIVNDFQKGDIAEGYSVSREKKESFPLTVTSAQKNPTAFYLCASSIASGSLFNEQFFGPGTRLTVL.

The chain has TRBV7-9 and TRBJ2-5; 12 bases agree with TRBD2. V was pared by 5 bases and J by 5 bases, with 6 bases of the junction left unmatched. Germline CDR1 and CDR2: SEHNR and FQNEAQ (reference sequence). This CDR3 region has 15 residues. The CDR3 protein is CASSLLTSGSETQYF. In DNA form, the CDR3 reads TGTGCCAGCAGCCTACTGACTAGCGGGAGTGAGACCCAGTACTTC.

Notes on this clone: At the DNA level, this CDR3 is encoded by other sequences in the same sample as well. The J gene is TRBJ2-2, the V gene TRBV5-4, with 8 bases that match TRBD1. Germline V gene sequence: CDR1 SGHNT, CDR2 YYREEE (reference sequence). V was clipped by 4 bases and J by 4 bases; unmatched bases: 6. This CDR3 spans 15 amino acids. CDR3 sequence: CASSPRDRITGELFF. The CDR3 region has the DNA TGTGCCAGCAGCCCCCGGGACAGGATCACCGGGGAGCTGTTTTTT.